This T cell receptor (beta chain) was captured by sequencing in a study of T-cell reconstitution after alpha-beta-depleted transplantation in children. V was clipped by 1 base and J by 0 bases, with 19 bases between them. The CDR3 totals 19 residues. Germline CDR1 and CDR2: SGHAT and FQDESV (reference sequence). This sample's TCRbeta library carried unique molecular identifier barcodes. TCRdb redid the calling of the PCR reads with MiXCR, one entry per CDR3 protein. The sample includes 250,000 to 400,000 distinct CDR3 sequences, roughly 21% of them seen just once. In the case of this clonotype: What it recognizes is unknown.

Study results and limitations: A year post-transplant, T-cell counts and diversity derived mostly from newly produced T cells. Expanded clones from the graft, numbering several hundred, reportedly supplied alpha-beta T cells about two months after transplant. Surviving recipient T cells and intrathymic progenitors accounted for some patients' high TCRbeta diversity at day 60.

The sequence was obtained from a male patient under 18 who had a stem cell transplant for acute lymphoblastic leukemia, so the T cells may come from the graft donor. The chain uses TRBV11-1 and TRBJ2-4; D unclear. This specimen consisted of PBMCs, mostly from graft donor cells, obtained 180 days after TCRalphabeta/CD19-depleted stem cell transplant. DNA of the CDR3: TGTGCCAGCAGCTTAGGAGCCGGAACGGGCGACCTAGCCAAAAACATTCAGTACTTC. Translating gives CASSLGAGTGDLAKNIQYF. Using reference TRBV11-1 and TRBJ2-4 for the parts outside the CDR3, the full variable domain is EAEVAQSPRYKITEKSQAVAFWCDPISGHATLYWYRQILGQGPELLVQFQDESVVDDSQLPKDRFSAERLKGVDSTLKIQPAELGDSAMYLCASSLGAGTGDLAKNIQYFGAGTRLSVL.